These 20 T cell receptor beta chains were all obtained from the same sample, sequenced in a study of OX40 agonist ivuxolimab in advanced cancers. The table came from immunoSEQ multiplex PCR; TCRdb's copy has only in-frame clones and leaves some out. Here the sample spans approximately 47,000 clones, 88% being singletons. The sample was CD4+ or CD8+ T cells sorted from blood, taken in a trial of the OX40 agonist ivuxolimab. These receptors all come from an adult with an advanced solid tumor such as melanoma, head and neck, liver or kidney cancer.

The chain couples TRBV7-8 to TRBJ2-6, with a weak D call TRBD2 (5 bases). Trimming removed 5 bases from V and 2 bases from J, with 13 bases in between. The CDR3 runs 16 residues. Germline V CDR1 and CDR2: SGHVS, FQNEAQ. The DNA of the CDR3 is TGTGCCAGCAGCCCAGGTTGGGGAGCTGGGGCCAACGTCCTGACTTTC. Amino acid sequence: CASSPGWGAGANVLTF.

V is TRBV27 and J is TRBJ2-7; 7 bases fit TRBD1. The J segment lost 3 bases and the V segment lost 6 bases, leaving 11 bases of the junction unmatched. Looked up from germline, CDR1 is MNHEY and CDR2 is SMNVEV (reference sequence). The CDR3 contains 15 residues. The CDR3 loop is CASSLQTGWVYEQYF. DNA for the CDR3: TGTGCCAGCAGCCTCCAGACAGGGTGGGTCTACGAGCAGTACTTC.

CDR3 sequence reads: CASSLQTTTGTEAFF. In DNA form, the CDR3 reads TGTGCCAGCAGCCTCCAGACGACTACGGGCACTGAAGCTTTCTTT. The V call is TRBV14, the J call TRBJ1-1; D uncertain. Trimming took off 4 bases at V and 4 bases at J, with 16 bases between the two ends. Germline CDR1 and CDR2: SGHDN and FVKESK. The length of the CDR3 is 15 residues.

CDR3 protein: CASSPEGTSAKEQYF. The DNA for the CDR3 is TGCGCCAGCAGTCCGGAAGGGACTAGCGCTAAGGAGCAGTACTTC. The rearrangement links TRBV5-1 to TRBJ2-7, with 10 bases fitting TRBD2. The J segment lost 7 bases and the V segment lost 5 bases, leaving 12 bases of the junction unmatched. CDR3 length: 15 residues. Germline loops: CDR1 SGHRS, CDR2 YFSETQ.

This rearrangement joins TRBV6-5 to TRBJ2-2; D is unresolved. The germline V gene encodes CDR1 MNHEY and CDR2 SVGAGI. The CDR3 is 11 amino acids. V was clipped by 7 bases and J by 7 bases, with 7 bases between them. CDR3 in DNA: TGTGCCAGCACCGAAGGCGGGGAGCTGTTTTTT. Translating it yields CASTEGGELFF.

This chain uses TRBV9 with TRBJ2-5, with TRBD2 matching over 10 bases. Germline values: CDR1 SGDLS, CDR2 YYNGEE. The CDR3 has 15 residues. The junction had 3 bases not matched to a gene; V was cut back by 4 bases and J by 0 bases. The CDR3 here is CASSSSGGYQETQYF. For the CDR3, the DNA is TGTGCCAGCAGCTCTAGCGGGGGTTACCAAGAGACCCAGTACTTC.

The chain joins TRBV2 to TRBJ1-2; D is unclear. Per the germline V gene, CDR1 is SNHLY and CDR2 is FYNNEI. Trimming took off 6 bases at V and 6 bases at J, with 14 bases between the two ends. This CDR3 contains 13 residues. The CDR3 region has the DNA TGTGCCAGCAGAGACATAGGAACTGATGGCTACACCTTC. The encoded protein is CASRDIGTDGYTF.

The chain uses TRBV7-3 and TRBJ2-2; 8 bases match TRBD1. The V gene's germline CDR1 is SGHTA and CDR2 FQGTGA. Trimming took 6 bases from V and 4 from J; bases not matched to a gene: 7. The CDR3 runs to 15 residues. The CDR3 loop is CASSPPGQVTGELFF. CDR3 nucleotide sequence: TGTGCCAGCAGTCCACCGGGACAGGTCACCGGGGAGCTGTTTTTT.

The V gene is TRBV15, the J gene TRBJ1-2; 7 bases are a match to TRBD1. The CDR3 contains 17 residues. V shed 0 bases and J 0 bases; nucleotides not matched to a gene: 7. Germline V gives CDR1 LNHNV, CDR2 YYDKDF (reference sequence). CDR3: CATSRDGDSLTNYGYTF. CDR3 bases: TGTGCCACCAGCAGAGATGGGGACAGTCTGACTAACTATGGCTACACCTTC.

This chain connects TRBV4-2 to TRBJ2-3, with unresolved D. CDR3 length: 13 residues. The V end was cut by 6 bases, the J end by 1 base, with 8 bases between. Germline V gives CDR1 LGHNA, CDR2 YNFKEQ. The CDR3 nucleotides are TGTGCCAGCAGTCCGAAAGGCACAGATACGCAGTATTTT. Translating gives CASSPKGTDTQYF.

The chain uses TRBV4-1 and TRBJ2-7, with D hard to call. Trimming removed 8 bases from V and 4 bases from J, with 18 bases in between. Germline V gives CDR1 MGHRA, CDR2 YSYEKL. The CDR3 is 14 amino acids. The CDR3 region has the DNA TGCGCCAGCCCCCCCAGGCTACTGAAATACGAGCAGTACTTC. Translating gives CASPPRLLKYEQYF.

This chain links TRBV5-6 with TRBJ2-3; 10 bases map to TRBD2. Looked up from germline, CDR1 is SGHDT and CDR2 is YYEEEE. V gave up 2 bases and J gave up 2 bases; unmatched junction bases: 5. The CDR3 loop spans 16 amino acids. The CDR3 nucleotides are TGTGCCAGCAGCTTCTCTAGCGGGAGATCCACAGATACGCAGTATTTT. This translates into CASSFSSGRSTDTQYF.

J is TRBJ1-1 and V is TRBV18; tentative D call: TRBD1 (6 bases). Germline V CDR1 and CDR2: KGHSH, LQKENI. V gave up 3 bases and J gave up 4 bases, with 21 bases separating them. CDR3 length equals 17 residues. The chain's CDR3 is CASSPGPWGDRSTEAFF. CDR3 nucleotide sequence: TGTGCCAGCTCACCGGGACCCTGGGGTGACAGGAGCACTGAAGCTTTCTTT.

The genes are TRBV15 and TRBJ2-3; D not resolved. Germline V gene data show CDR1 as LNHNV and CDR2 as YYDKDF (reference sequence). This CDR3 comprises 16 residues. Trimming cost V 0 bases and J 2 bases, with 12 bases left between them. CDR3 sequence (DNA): TGTGCCACCAGCAGAGATATGCTACGGTACACAGATACGCAGTATTTT. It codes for CATSRDMLRYTDTQYF.

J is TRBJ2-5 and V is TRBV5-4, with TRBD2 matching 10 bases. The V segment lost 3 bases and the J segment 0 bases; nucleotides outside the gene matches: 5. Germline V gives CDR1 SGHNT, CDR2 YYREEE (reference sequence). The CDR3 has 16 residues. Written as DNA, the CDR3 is TGTGCCAGCAGCTCGCTAGCGGGGGAGTACCAAGAGACCCAGTACTTC. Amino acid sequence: CASSSLAGEYQETQYF.

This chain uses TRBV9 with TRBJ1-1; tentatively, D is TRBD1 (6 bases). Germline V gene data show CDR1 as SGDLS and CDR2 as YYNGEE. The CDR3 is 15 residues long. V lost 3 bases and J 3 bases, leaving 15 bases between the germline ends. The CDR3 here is CASSALGGKDTEAFF. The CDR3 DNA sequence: TGTGCCAGCAGCGCTTTAGGGGGTAAGGACACTGAAGCTTTCTTT.

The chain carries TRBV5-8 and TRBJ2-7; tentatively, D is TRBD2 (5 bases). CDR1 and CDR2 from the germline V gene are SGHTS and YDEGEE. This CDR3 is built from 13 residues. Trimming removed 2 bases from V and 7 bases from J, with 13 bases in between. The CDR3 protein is CASSFRGPGEQYF. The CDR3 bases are TGTGCCAGCAGCTTCAGAGGTCCGGGAGAGCAGTACTTC.

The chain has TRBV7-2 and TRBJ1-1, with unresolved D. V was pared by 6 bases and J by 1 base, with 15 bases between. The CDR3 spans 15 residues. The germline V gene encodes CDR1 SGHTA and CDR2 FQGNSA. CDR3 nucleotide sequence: TGTGCCAGCAGTCCCCAGTCCACTCAGAACACTGAAGCTTTCTTT. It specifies CASSPQSTQNTEAFF. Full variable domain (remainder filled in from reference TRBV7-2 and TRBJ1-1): GAGVSQSPSNKVTEKGKDVELRCDPISGHTALYWYRQSLGQGLEFLIYFQGNSAPDKSGLPSDRFSAERTGGSVSTLTIQRTQQEDSAVYLCASSPQSTQNTEAFFGQGTRLTVV.

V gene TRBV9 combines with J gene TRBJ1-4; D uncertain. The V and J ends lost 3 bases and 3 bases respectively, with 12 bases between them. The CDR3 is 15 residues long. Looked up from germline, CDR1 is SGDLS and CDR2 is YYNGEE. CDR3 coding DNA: TGTGCCAGCAGCGGACCCCTATCGGCTAATGAAAAACTGTTTTTT. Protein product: CASSGPLSANEKLFF.

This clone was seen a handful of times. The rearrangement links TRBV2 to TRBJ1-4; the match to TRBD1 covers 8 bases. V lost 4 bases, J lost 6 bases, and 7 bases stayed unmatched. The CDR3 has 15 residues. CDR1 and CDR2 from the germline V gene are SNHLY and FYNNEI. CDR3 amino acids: CASSAGGQGDEKLFF. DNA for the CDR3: TGTGCCAGCAGTGCAGGGGGCCAGGGTGATGAAAAACTGTTTTTT.